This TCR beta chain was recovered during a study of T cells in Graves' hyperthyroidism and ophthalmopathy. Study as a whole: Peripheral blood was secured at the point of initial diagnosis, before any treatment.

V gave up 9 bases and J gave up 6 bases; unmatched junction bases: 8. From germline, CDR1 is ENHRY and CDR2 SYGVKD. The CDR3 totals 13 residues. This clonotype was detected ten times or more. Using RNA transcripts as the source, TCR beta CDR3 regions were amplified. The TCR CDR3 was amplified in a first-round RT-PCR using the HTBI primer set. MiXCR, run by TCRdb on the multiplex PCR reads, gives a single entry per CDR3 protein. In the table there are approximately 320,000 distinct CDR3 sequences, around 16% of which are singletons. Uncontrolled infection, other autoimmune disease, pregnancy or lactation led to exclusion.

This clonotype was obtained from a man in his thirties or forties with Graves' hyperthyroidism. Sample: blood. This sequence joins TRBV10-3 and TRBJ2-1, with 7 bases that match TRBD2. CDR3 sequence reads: CAISLGTTNEQFF. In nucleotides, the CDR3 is TGTGCCATATCACTCGGGACTACCAATGAGCAGTTCTTC.